Presented here are 28 T cell receptor beta chains from one specimen sequenced in a study of graft-versus-host responses after intestinal transplantation. TCRdb keeps only in-frame clones here, not all; method: immunoSEQ multiplex PCR. The sample yields fewer than 100,000 clones, 86% seen once. The sequences come from PBMCs, collected 255 days after intestinal transplant. Receptors originate from a human patient who received an intestinal transplant, so some T cells may come from the graft donor.

This clone was detected only a few times. The chain couples TRBV7-9 to TRBJ1-2; 8 bases are shared with TRBD1. The germline CDR1 and CDR2 sequences are SEHNR and FQNEAQ (reference sequence). CDR3 length equals 14 residues. V gave up 7 bases and J gave up 4 bases; unmatched junction bases: 8. CDR3 nucleotides: TGTGCCAGCACCTGGACAGGGTCGGGCTATGGCTACACCTTC. Residues: CASTWTGSGYGYTF.

The chain links TRBV4-1 to TRBJ1-5; D is undetermined. Deletions cut 0 bases from V and 3 bases from J, with 12 bases between. This CDR3 is built from 16 residues. Germline CDR1 and CDR2: MGHRA and YSYEKL. CDR3: CASSQEMTDNNQPQHF. CDR3 DNA sequence: TGCGCCAGCAGCCAAGAAATGACCGACAACAATCAGCCCCAGCATTTT.

This chain joins TRBV11-2 and TRBJ2-2; D may be TRBD2 (7 bases). The CDR3 runs to 18 residues. From germline, CDR1 is SGHAT and CDR2 FQNNGV. V lost 2 bases, J lost 1 base, and 17 bases lay in between. The CDR3 protein is CASSLYWGRDKNTGELFF. The CDR3 bases are TGTGCCAGCAGCTTATATTGGGGGAGGGACAAGAACACCGGGGAGCTGTTTTTT.

The chain couples TRBV28 to TRBJ2-1, with TRBD2 identical over 9 bases. The CDR3 spans 15 residues. Germline CDR1 is MDHEN and CDR2 is SYDVKM. J lost 1 base, V lost 6 bases, and 4 bases had no gene match. The CDR3 sequence: CASRQGLASYNEQFF. The DNA for the CDR3 is TGTGCCAGCAGACAGGGACTAGCATCCTACAATGAGCAGTTCTTC.

This rearrangement joins TRBV5-4 to TRBJ1-1; D is ambiguous. V lost 2 bases and J 2 bases, leaving 10 bases between the germline ends. Germline CDR1 is SGHNT and CDR2 is YYREEE (reference sequence). The CDR3 covers 14 residues. DNA for the CDR3: TGTGCCAGCAGCTTCAGAGGCCCTAACACTGAAGCTTTCTTT. Translated: CASSFRGPNTEAFF.

Written as DNA, the CDR3 is TGTGCCAGAAGCTTATGTGAGCCAGATACCTCTAACTATGGCTACACCTTC. Its translation is CARSLCEPDTSNYGYTF. The rearrangement joins TRBV7-5 to TRBJ1-2. TRBV7-5 is recorded as a pseudogene. The CDR3 is 17 residues long.

This clone appeared once. Here the CDR3 DNA reads TGTGCCAGCAGCGAGAACAATGAGCAGTTCTTC. It is translated as CASSENNEQFF. The chain uses TRBV9 and TRBJ2-1; no clear D. The germline V gene has CDR1 SGDLS and CDR2 YYNGEE. The CDR3 totals 11 residues. Trimming stripped 3 bases from V and 5 bases from J, with 3 bases between.

This chain links TRBV5-1 with TRBJ1-2; TRBD1 matches 9 bases. V trimming: 3 bases; J trimming: 8 bases; junction bases outside the gene matches: 8. Germline lookup yields CDR1 SGHRS and CDR2 YFSETQ. There are 14 residues in the CDR3. CDR3 sequence: CASSSSGTGHGYTF. Here the CDR3 DNA reads TGCGCCAGCAGCTCCTCCGGGACAGGGCACGGCTACACCTTC.

The chain combines TRBV19 with TRBJ2-1; 9 bases align to TRBD2. Germline loops: CDR1 LNHDA, CDR2 SQIVND (reference sequence). V shed 6 bases, J shed 10 bases, and the junction held 16 bases outside the gene matches. This CDR3 has 16 residues. CDR3 protein: CASRRAGTSFFGEQFF. In nucleotides, the CDR3 is TGTGCCAGTAGAAGGGCCGGGACTAGCTTCTTCGGCGAGCAGTTCTTC.

Of note for this clone: Without the conserved terminal phenylalanine or tryptophan, this CDR3 likely stems from a read error. No DNA is shown, since the ends of the CDR3 on it are uncertain; the CDR3 is the one TCRdb lists. This rearrangement joins TRBV5-6 to TRBJ1-5; TRBD1 is taken as the D call from the table, unchecked against the DNA. CDR1 and CDR2 (germline): SGHDT, YYEEEE. A total of 10 residues make up the CDR3, ends included. The CDR3 sequence: CASSTNQPQV.

This chain links TRBV5-6 with TRBJ1-2; no clear D. V was cut by 4 bases and J by 7 bases, with 11 bases left in between. The V gene's germline CDR1 is SGHDT and CDR2 YYEEEE. The CDR3 spans 12 residues. As DNA, the CDR3 is TGTGCCAGCAGCCGATCGGCGGGTGGCTACACCTTC. This gives the protein CASSRSAGGYTF.

This chain links TRBV7-6 with TRBJ2-7; 9 bases map to TRBD2. Per germline, CDR1 SGHVS and CDR2 FNYEAQ. This CDR3 is built from 15 residues. V dropped 1 base and J dropped 5; count of bases not matched to a gene: 6. The DNA for the CDR3 is TGTGCCAGCAGCTTAGGGTCGGCTAGCGGGAACGAGCAGTACTTC. Its protein product is CASSLGSASGNEQYF.

This clone turned up a few times. The chain joins TRBV5-5 to TRBJ2-6; maybe TRBD1 (6 bases). V dropped 2 bases and J dropped 0 bases, with 6 bases sitting between them. Per germline, CDR1 SGHKS and CDR2 YYEKEE (reference sequence). The CDR3 runs to 15 residues. The CDR3 loop reads CASSLQGSGANVLTF. The CDR3 DNA is TGTGCCAGCAGCTTACAGGGCTCTGGGGCCAACGTCCTGACTTTC.

This rearrangement joins TRBV2 to TRBJ1-5; D may be TRBD1 (6 bases). The CDR3 loop spans 14 amino acids. V lost 0 bases, J lost 4 bases, and 7 bases lay in between. Per the germline V gene, CDR1 is SNHLY and CDR2 is FYNNEI. The CDR3 DNA reads as TGTGCCAGCAGTGAAGCAGGGGGAAATCAGCCCCAGCATTTT. Its protein is CASSEAGGNQPQHF.

The J gene is TRBJ2-7, the V gene TRBV27; D ambiguous. The CDR3 totals 13 residues. Germline-derived CDR1 and CDR2 are MNHEY and SMNVEV (reference sequence). V was cut by 5 bases and J by 4 bases, with 12 bases left in between. The CDR3: CASSVGRRYEQYF. CDR3 bases: TGTGCCAGCAGTGTGGGCAGAAGATACGAGCAGTACTTC.

This clone showed up just once. The chain couples TRBV6-1 to TRBJ2-7; D gene ambiguous. The V gene lost 7 bases and the J gene lost 4 bases, with 11 bases spanning the gap. There are 12 residues in the CDR3. Germline V gene lookup returns CDR1 MNHNS and CDR2 SASEGT. The CDR3 loop is CASTSTPYEQYV. The CDR3 nucleotides read TGTGCCAGCACGAGTACCCCATACGAGCAGTACGTC.

This clone was counted only a few times. The V call is TRBV6-5, the J call TRBJ1-6; D remains unclear. This CDR3 has 15 amino acids. V was shortened by 7 bases and J by 0 bases, with 10 bases between the two germline ends. Germline CDR1 and CDR2: MNHEY and SVGAGI. CDR3 bases: TGTGCCAGCAAAGACGGGAGCTCCTATAATTCACCCCTCCACTTT. It is translated as CASKDGSSYNSPLHF.

The table lists this clone with a count of one. The chain has TRBV6-5 and TRBJ1-2; D uncertain. The germline V gene has CDR1 MNHEY and CDR2 SVGAGI. V shed 5 bases and J shed 6 bases, with 13 bases lying between them. The CDR3 runs 13 residues. Written as DNA, the CDR3 is TGTGCCAGCAGTGACGGTCAGTTTGATGGCTACACCTTC. Its protein product is CASSDGQFDGYTF.

The V gene is TRBV6-1, the J gene TRBJ1-2; D is perhaps TRBD1 (5 bases). Trimming shortened V by 6 bases and J by 5 bases, and 13 bases separated the two germline ends. The CDR3 length is 13 residues. Germline CDR1 MNHNS, CDR2 SASEGT. CDR3 DNA sequence: TGTGCCAGCAGACCCGACAGCGGATATGGCTACACCTTC. It translates to CASRPDSGYGYTF.

V is TRBV9 and J is TRBJ1-1; tentative D call: TRBD1 (5 bases). CDR3 length equals 15 residues. Trimming took off 0 bases at V and 5 bases at J, with 14 bases between the two ends. Germline V lookup: CDR1 SGDLS, CDR2 YYNGEE. The CDR3 reads CASSVVGAGETEAFF. The CDR3 DNA reads as TGTGCCAGCAGCGTAGTTGGGGCTGGGGAAACTGAAGCTTTCTTT.

The V and J genes are TRBV4-1 and TRBJ2-1, with D tentatively TRBD1 (8 bases). CDR1 MGHRA and CDR2 YSYEKL come from the germline V gene. This CDR3 is built from 18 residues. V was pared by 3 bases and J by 1 base, with 19 bases between. CDR3 sequence (DNA): TGCGCCAGCAGCCACCCAGGGGGCGGGAGTGGTTCCTACAATGAGCAGTTCTTC. Residues: CASSHPGGGSGSYNEQFF.

The chain is built from TRBV2 and TRBJ2-7; TRBD2 matches 13 bases. The CDR3 length is 16 residues. Germline CDR1 and CDR2: SNHLY and FYNNEI. Unmatched junction bases numbered 5, after V lost 0 bases and J lost 6 bases. The CDR3 coding sequence is TGTGCCAGCAGTGAAGCACTAGGACTAGCGGGAGCCGAGCAGTACTTC. Protein sequence: CASSEALGLAGAEQYF.

The chain has TRBV10-2 and TRBJ1-2; D is undetermined. The V end was cut by 8 bases, the J end by 7 bases, with 11 bases between. Germline lookup yields CDR1 WSHSY and CDR2 SAAADI. CDR3 length: 11 amino acids. The CDR3: CASGDLPGYTF. CDR3 bases: TGCGCCAGCGGAGACTTACCTGGCTACACCTTC.

The CDR3 protein is CASSAQGRLLDGYTF. CDR3 in DNA: TGTGCCAGCAGCGCACAGGGTCGATTATTAGATGGCTACACCTTC. This chain uses TRBV7-9 with TRBJ1-2; a possible D gene is TRBD1 (6 bases). CDR1 and CDR2 from the germline V gene are SEHNR and FQNEAQ (reference sequence). Trimming stripped 5 bases from V and 6 bases from J, with 19 bases between. The CDR3 is 15 residues long. Full variable domain (remainder filled in from reference TRBV7-9 and TRBJ1-2): DTGVSQNPRHKITKRGQNVTFRCDPISEHNRLYWYRQTLGQGPEFLTYFQNEAQLEKSRLLSDRFSAERPKGSFSTLEIQRTEQGDSAMYLCASSAQGRLLDGYTFGSGTRLTVV.

The chain combines TRBV11-2 with TRBJ2-7; D ambiguous. The CDR3 has 13 residues. Germline V gives CDR1 SGHAT, CDR2 FQNNGV. Trimming left V 4 bases short and J 2 bases short, with 9 bases between. The CDR3 reads CASSWTSTYEQYF. The DNA for the CDR3 is TGTGCCAGCAGCTGGACCAGCACCTACGAGCAGTACTTC.

This chain connects TRBV6-1 to TRBJ1-5; maybe TRBD1 (6 bases). Trimming removed 2 bases from V and 6 bases from J, with 11 bases in between. The V gene's germline CDR1 is MNHNS and CDR2 SASEGT. The CDR3 is 14 residues long. In nucleotides, the CDR3 is TGTGCCAGCAGTGAATCGGGGGCGGCTCAGCCCCAGCATTTT. This encodes CASSESGAAQPQHF.

The rearrangement links TRBV19 to TRBJ1-2; D is unresolved. V lost 7 bases and J 0 bases, leaving 12 bases between the germline ends. The CDR3 consists of 14 residues. Germline V gene lookup returns CDR1 LNHDA and CDR2 SQIVND (reference sequence). The CDR3 coding sequence is TGTGCCAGTACCCCAGACCCGGCTAACTATGGCTACACCTTC. This sequence encodes CASTPDPANYGYTF.

The V and J genes are TRBV19 and TRBJ1-5; 8 nucleotides align to TRBD1. The J segment lost 7 bases and the V segment lost 4 bases, leaving 6 bases of the junction unmatched. The CDR3 runs 14 residues. From germline, CDR1 is LNHDA and CDR2 SQIVND (reference sequence). The chain's CDR3 is CASSTHDRGQPQHF. In nucleotides, the CDR3 is TGTGCCAGTAGTACTCATGACAGGGGACAGCCCCAGCATTTT.